This TCR beta chain was documented in a study of T cells in Graves' hyperthyroidism and ophthalmopathy. Study-wide results and limits: Within blood appeared most thyroid clonotypes that had expanded above 0.001. Progression to ophthalmopathy was predicted a median of approximately 6.4 months early.

In regard to this clonotype: Antigen unknown.

CDR3 length: 15 residues. CDR1 and CDR2 from the germline V gene are SGDLS and YYNGEE. The V segment lost 4 bases and the J segment 3 bases; nucleotides outside the gene matches: 8. Amplification of TCR beta CDR3 regions was performed using RNA transcripts as template. A set of HTBI primers served as the primers for a first-round RT-PCR of the TCR CDR3. TCRdb reanalysed the multiplex PCR reads using MiXCR and keeps one entry per CDR3 protein. The table has about 640,000 distinct CDR3 sequences, around 20% seen once. The sequencing sample was made of blood. The genes are TRBV9 and TRBJ1-2; 8 bases are a match to TRBD1. This TCR was sampled from a man aged 30 to 45 with Graves' ophthalmopathy. CDR3 loop: CASSPGQGAHYGYTF. CDR3 nucleotide sequence: TGTGCCAGCAGCCCAGGACAGGGCGCCCACTATGGCTACACCTTC.